This TCR beta chain appears in the sequencing data of a study of T cell responses to AZD1222 COVID-19 vaccine (dated by TCRdb to the early 2020s). Describing the broader study: AZD1222 recipients with second doses at about 4 weeks or about 12 weeks were pooled, because spike-specific TCR depth and breadth did not differ between schedules. A total of 233 trial participants underwent TCR sequencing, of whom about 200 received two doses of AZD1222 and 26 received two doses of the MenACWY control vaccine. Trial participants were enrolled into age subgroups of 18-55, 56-69 and 70-plus years, which contained roughly 150, 30 and 60 TCR-sequenced participants, respectively.

Comments on this clone: Its antigen is currently not known. Base-call qualities are not available, and no considerably larger clone is one nucleotide away.

The CDR3 regions of human TCRbeta chains were analyzed by immunosequencing. The authors processed their data as follows. TCRs in the repertoires were compared against a reference library of SARS-CoV-2-specific TCRs that had been generated with the MIRA antigen-specificity platform. Breadth meant the fraction of unique TCRs that were SARS-CoV-2-associated, whereas depth meant the fraction of total T cells that were SARS-CoV-2-associated. Each spike-specific TCR was assigned to its reactive spike region and to a CD4 or CD8 class using the MIRA data. Log10-transformed breadth and depth values were compared by one-way ANOVA with Sidak's multiple comparisons tests. The clones in this table, taken by TCRdb from immuneACCESS, are in-frame only. Not every clone is retained; where verified, under half of the shortfall comes from an unresolved V gene, and the cause of the rest is unknown. V and J calls and clone size are as listed in that table; D and trimming were resolved from the DNA. The sample contains 130,000 to 150,000 clones, roughly 94% of them found a single time. Roughly 2% of the sample is in the top ten clones.

V gives up 4 bases and J gives up 10 bases, and the segment between their germline ends measures 17 bases. The CDR3, cysteine through phenylalanine, is 15 amino acids long. Only the CDR3 region is kept as DNA, spanning 45 bases read in frame from base 1. The germline V gene (reference sequence) sets CDR1 to MNHNY and CDR2 to SVGAGI. The paper's findings and limits, for the study overall: Vaccine-associated CD4 TCRs spanned the whole spike protein, with dominant responses in regions 160-218 and 743-854. Participants were mostly white British and included more females than males, and it was suggested by the authors that clonal diversity may have been underestimated. Reportedly, close to half of the unique spike-specific TCRs recognized epitopes lying outside the regions that are mutated in the B.1.351 and B.1.1.7 variants. The 56-69-year group was small, and its depth increase did not reach significance, likely because of low power. Conclusions about previously exposed vaccinees are limited because only a handful of AZD1222 recipients were SARS-CoV-2 seropositive at baseline. Spike-specific TCR breadth and depth rose significantly after two AZD1222 doses compared with day 0 and with MenACWY recipients. Because no samples from the day 14 peak response were available, repertoires could be characterized only after the peak T cell response.

Interpreted using the paper, the time point label stands for: baseline before first vaccination. Vaccinee samples were obtained from the UK trials COV001 and COV002, which included a single-blind randomized controlled phase 2/3 trial of AZD1222 (ChAdOx1 nCoV-19) in healthy adults. For TCRbeta chain sequencing, PBMC samples from trial participants were taken at day 0 and at day 28 after the second dose. This chain joins TRBV6-6 to TRBJ1-6, with a weak D call of TRBD1 (5 bases match). The sequence was collected from an adult in good health. The source was peripheral blood, collected on day 0 of AZD1222 vaccination. The CDR3: CASSSPPAGRSPLHF. The DNA sequence is TGTGCCAGCAGTTCTCCTCCGGCAGGGAGGTCACCCCTCCACTTT.